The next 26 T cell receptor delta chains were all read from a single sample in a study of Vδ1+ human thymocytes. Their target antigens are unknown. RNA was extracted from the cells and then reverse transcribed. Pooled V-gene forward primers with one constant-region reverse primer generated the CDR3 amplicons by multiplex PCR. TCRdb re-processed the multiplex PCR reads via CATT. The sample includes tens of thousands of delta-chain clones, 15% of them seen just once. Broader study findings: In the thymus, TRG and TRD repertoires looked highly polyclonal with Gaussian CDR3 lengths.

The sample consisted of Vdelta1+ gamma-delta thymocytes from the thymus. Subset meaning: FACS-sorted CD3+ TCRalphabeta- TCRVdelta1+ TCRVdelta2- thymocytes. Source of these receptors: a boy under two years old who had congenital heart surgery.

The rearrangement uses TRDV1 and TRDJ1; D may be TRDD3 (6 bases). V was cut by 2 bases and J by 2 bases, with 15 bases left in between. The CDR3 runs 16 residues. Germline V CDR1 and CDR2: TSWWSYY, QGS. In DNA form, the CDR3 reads TGTGCTCTTGGGGAAGTACCCACCTGGGGAACCGATAAACTCATCTTT. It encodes CALGEVPTWGTDKLIF.

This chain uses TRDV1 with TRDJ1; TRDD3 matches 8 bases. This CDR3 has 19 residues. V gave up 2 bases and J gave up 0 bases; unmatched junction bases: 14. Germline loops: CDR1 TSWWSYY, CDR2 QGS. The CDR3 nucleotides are TGTGCTCTTGGGGAATCCTTCAGCCACTGGGGGTTGTACACCGATAAACTCATCTTT. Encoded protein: CALGESFSHWGLYTDKLIF.

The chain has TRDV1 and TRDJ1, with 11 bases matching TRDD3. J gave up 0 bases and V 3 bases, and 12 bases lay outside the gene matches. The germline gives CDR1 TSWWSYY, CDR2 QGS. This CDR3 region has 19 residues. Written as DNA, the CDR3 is TGTGCTCTTGGGGATACTTCCTACTGGGGGATAGAGGACACCGATAAACTCATCTTT. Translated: CALGDTSYWGIEDTDKLIF.

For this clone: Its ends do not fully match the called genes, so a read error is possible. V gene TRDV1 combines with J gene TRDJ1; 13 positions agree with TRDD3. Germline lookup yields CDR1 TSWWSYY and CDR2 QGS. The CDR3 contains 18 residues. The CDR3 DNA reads TGTGCTCTTGGGGAACTTTCCGACTGGGGGATACGGACCGGTAAACTCATCTTT. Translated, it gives CALGELSDWGIRTGKLIF.

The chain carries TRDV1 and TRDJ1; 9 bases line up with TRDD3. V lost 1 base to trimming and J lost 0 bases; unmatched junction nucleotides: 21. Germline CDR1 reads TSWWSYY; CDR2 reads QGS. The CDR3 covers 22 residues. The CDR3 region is CALGERLVLPGTGGPNTDKLIF. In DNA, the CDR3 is TGTGCTCTTGGGGAACGGTTGGTCCTACCTGGTACTGGGGGACCTAACACCGATAAACTCATCTTT.

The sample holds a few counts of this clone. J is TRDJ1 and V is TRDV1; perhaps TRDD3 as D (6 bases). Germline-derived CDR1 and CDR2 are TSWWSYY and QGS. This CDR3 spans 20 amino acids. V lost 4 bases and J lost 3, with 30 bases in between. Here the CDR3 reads CALGALLLPDVTGLADKLIF. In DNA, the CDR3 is TGTGCTCTTGGGGCCCTCTTGCTCCCAGACGTTACTGGGCTCGCCGATAAACTCATCTTT.

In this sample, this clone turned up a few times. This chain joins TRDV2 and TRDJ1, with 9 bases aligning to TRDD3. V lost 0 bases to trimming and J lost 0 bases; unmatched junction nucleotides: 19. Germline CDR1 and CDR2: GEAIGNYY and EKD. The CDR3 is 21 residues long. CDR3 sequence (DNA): TGTGCCTGTGACACCGTTTGTTGGCTTACTGGGGGACTCTTGTACACCGATAAACTCATCTTT. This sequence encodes CACDTVCWLTGGLLYTDKLIF.

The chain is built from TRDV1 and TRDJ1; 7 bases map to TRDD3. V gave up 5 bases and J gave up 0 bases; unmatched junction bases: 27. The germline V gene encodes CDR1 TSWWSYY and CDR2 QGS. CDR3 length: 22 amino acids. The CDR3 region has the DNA TGTGCTCTTGGGAACCTTTGGGGTCCCCTAATCCTTGGGGATAGGGACACCGATAAACTCATCTTT. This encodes CALGNLWGPLILGDRDTDKLIF.

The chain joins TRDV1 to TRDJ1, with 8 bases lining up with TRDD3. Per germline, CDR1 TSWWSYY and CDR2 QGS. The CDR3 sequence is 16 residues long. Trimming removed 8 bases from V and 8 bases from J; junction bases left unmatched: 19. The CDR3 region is CALTSTVHWGFLKLIF. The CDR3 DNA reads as TGTGCTCTTACTTCCACCGTCCACTGGGGGTTTTTGAAACTCATCTTT.

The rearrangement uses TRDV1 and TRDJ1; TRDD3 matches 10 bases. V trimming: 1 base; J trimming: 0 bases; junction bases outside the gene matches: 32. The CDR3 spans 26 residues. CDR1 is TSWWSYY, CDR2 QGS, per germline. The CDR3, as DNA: TGTGCTCTTGGGGAACATCTCCTTCCTAAGGATTCCATCCGGGGGATACGCTGCGCGTACACCGATAAACTCATCTTT. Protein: CALGEHLLPKDSIRGIRCAYTDKLIF.

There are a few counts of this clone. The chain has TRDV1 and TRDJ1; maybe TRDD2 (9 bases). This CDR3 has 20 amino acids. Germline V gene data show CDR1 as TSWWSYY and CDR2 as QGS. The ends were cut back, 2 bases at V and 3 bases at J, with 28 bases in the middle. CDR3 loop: CALGESFLLLGIQGADKLIF. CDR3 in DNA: TGTGCTCTTGGGGAATCCTTCCTACTGCTGGGGATACAGGGGGCCGATAAACTCATCTTT.

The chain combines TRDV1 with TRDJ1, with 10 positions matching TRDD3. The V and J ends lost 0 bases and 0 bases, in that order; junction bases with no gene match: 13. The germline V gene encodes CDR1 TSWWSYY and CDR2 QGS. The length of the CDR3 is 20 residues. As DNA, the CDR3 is TGTGCTCTTGGGGAACTCCGAACGGGCCTGGGGGATAGGTACACCGATAAACTCATCTTT. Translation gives CALGELRTGLGDRYTDKLIF.

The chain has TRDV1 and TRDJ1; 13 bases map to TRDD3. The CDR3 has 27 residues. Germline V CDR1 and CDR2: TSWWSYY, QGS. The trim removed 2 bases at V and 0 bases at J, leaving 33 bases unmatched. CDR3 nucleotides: TGTGCTCTTGGGGAAGTTCTTAGGCCTTCCTACTACACTGGGGGATACGCCCCTCCTTTATACACCGATAAACTCATCTTT. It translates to CALGEVLRPSYYTGGYAPPLYTDKLIF.

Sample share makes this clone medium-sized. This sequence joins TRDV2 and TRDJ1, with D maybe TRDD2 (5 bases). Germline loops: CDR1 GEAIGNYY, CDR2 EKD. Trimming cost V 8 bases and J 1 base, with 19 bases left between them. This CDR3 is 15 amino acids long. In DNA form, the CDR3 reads TGTGCCTCCACCTACAACACAAGATTCACCGATAAACTCATCTTT. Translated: CASTYNTRFTDKLIF.

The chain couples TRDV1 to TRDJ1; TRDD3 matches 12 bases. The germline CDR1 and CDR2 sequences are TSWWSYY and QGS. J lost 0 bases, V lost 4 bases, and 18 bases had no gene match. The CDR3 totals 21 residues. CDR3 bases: TGTGCTCTTGGGGTCCCGATTTCCTACTGGGGGATACCAGGCAACACCGATAAACTCATCTTT. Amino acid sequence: CALGVPISYWGIPGNTDKLIF.

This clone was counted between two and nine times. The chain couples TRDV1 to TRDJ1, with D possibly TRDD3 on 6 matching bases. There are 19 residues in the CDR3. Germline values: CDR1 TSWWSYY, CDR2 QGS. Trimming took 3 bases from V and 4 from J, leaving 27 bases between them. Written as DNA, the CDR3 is TGTGCTCTTGGGGACCCCTTTCCCCTCGTGGGGATTTCGTTCGATAAACTCATCTTT. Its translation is CALGDPFPLVGISFDKLIF.

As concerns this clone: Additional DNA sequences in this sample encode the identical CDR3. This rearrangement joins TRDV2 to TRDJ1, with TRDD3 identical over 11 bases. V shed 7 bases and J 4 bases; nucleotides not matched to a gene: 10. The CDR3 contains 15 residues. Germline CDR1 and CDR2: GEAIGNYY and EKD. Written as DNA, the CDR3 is TGTGCCTGCCTACTGGGGGATAAGGGAGGCGATAAACTCATCTTT. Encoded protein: CACLLGDKGGDKLIF.

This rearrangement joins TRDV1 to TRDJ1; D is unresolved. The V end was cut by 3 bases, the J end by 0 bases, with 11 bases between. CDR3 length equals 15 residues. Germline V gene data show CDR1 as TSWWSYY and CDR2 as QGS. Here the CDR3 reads CALGDKTPYTDKLIF. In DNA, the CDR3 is TGTGCTCTTGGGGACAAAACTCCCTACACCGATAAACTCATCTTT.

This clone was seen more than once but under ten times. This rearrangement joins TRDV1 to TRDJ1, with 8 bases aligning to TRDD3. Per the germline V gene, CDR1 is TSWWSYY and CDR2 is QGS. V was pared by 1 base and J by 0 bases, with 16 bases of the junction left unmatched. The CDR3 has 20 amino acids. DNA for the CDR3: TGTGCTCTTGGGGAACCACAACATGGCTCTTACTGGGGGCACACCGATAAACTCATCTTT. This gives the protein CALGEPQHGSYWGHTDKLIF.

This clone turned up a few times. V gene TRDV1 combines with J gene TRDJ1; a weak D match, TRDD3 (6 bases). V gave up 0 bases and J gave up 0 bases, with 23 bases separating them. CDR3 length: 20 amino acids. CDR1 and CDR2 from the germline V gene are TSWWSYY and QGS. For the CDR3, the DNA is TGTGCTCTTGGGGAACTATCTCTCGGACTGGTGGGGGTGGACACCGATAAACTCATCTTT. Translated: CALGELSLGLVGVDTDKLIF.

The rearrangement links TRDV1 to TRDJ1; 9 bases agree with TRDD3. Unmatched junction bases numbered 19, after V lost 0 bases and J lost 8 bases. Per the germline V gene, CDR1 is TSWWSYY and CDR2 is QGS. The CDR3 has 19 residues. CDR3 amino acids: CALGELGTLRLGETGKLIF. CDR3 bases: TGTGCTCTTGGGGAACTAGGGACCCTGAGACTGGGGGAGACGGGCAAACTCATCTTT.

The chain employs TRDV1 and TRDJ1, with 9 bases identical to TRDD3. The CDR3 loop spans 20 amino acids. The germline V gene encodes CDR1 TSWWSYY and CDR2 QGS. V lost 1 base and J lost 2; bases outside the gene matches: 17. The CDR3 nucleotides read TGTGCTCTTGGGGAACGGCGGGTCTCCTTCTACTGGGGGAGAACCGATAAACTCATCTTT. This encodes CALGERRVSFYWGRTDKLIF.

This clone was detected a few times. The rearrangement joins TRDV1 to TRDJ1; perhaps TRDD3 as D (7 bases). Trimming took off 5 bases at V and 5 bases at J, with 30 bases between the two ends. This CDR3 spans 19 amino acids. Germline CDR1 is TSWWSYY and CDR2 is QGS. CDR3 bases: TGTGCTCTTGGGCCCCGACCAATTTCCTATAAGACTGGGGTGGATAAACTCATCTTT. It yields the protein CALGPRPISYKTGVDKLIF.

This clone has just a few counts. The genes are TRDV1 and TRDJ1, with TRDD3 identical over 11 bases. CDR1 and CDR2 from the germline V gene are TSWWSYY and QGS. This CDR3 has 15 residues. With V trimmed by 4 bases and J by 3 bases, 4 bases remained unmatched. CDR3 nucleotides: TGTGCTCTTGGGGGGTGGGGGATACGTTCCGATAAACTCATCTTT. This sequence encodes CALGGWGIRSDKLIF.

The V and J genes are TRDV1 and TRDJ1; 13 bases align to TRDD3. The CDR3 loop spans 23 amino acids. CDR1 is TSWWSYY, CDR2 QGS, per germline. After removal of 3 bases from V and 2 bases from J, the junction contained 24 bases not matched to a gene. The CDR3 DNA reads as TGTGCTCTTGGGGACACATCATACTTCCTACACACTGGGGGATACGGGAGGACCGATAAACTCATCTTT. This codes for CALGDTSYFLHTGGYGRTDKLIF.

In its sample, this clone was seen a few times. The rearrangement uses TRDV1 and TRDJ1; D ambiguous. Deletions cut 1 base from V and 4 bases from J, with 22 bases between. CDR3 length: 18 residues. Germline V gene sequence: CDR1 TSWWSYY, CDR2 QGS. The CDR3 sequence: CALGERTRTDGYYDKLIF. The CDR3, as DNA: TGTGCTCTTGGGGAACGAACCCGGACGGACGGTTACTACGATAAACTCATCTTT.